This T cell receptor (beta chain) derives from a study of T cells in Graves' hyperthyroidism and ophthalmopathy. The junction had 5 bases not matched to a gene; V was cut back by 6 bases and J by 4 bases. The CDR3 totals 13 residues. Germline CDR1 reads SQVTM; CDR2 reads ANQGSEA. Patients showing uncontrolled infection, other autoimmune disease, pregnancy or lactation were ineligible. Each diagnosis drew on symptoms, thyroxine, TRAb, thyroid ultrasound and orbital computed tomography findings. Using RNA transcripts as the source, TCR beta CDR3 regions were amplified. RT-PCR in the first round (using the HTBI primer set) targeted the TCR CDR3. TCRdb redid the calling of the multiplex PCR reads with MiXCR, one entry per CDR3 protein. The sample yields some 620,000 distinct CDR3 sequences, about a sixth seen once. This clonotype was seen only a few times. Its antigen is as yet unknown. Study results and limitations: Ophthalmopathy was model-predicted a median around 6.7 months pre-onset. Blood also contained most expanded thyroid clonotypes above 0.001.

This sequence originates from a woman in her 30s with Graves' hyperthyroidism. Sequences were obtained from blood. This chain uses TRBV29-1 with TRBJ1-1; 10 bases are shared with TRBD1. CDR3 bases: TGCAGCGTCTCGAGGGACAGGGGCACTGAAGCTTTCTTT. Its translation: CSVSRDRGTEAFF. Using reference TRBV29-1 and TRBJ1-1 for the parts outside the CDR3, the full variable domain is SAVISQKPSRDICQRGTSLTIQCQVDSQVTMMFWYRQQPGQSLTLIATANQGSEATYESGFVIDKFPISRPNLTFSTLTVSNMSPEDSSIYLCSVSRDRGTEAFFGQGTRLTVV.